The sequence of this TCR beta chain was determined in a study of early T cells in non-severe SARS-CoV-2 infection (dated by TCRdb to 2020 to 2022). Describing the broader study: Because TCR sequencing relied on bulk RNA taken from unsorted whole blood, pairing of alpha and beta chains was not possible.

A case-control design nested within a healthcare worker cohort in London, UK, was used, with weekly nasopharyngeal swab PCR tests and blood sampling performed. Healthcare workers were recruited during the week of the UK lockdown, between 23 and 31 March 2020, and followed weekly for up to roughly 15 weeks. The trim is 5 bases for V and 1 base for J, with a gap of 7 bases between the germline ends. Taken from cysteine to phenylalanine, the CDR3 has 13 residues. This entry keeps only the CDR3 DNA: 39 bases, framed from base 1. The germline V gene specifies MNHEY as CDR1 and SVGAGI as CDR2. There are many counts of this clonotype. Its antigen is currently not known. It has no much larger one-base neighbor in the sample; base qualities were not kept. The method behind the library was 5' RACE. The sequencing machine was a NextSeq 500. In the TCR library protocol, unique molecular identifiers were attached to individual cDNA molecules to correct for PCR bias and sequencing error. Both TCR alpha and beta chains were sequenced, and tight co-correlation was observed between alpha and beta sequence abundances in each sample. The original methods were these. Decombinator V4 was used to perform V gene, J gene and CDR3 annotation of TCR sequences. TCRs were defined as expanded if a significant change between any two time points was detected under a Poisson model with p below 0.0001. Abundances of TCRs were expressed as counts per million after normalisation to the total number of TCRs sequenced in each sample. TRAV1-2 paired with TRAJ12, TRAJ20 or TRAJ33 defined MAIT TCRs, while TRAV10 paired with TRAJ18 defined iNKT TCRs. VDJdb, accessed 1 November 2021, was searched for CMV, EBV and SARS-CoV-2 annotated TCRs, with TCRs annotated for multiple antigens excluded. TCRdb ran its own pipeline on the public reads, namely fastp trimming at Q25 and MiXCR clone calling, and kept in-frame beta chains. Every distinct CDR3 protein forms one entry, paired with its most common genes and DNA. The authors' filters were not applied to this entry. This sample comprises 24,000 or so distinct CDR3 sequences, less than 7% of them detected only once. Under 2.5% of the sample is held by the ten biggest clonotypes.

Results and caveats for the whole study, not just this receptor: VDJdb matching was skewed toward anti-spike CD8 responses and likely underestimated virus-specific expansions by missing private and CD4 specificities.

The sample was whole blood. The TCR comes from an adult who was a healthcare worker with PCR-confirmed SARS-CoV-2 infection or an uninfected control (not recorded which). The chain couples TRBV6-5 to TRBJ2-3; the D gene lacks a confident call. The encoded CDR3 is CASSRLGTDTQYF. The nucleotides read TGTGCCAGCAGTCGCTTAGGCACAGATACGCAGTATTTT.